This T cell receptor gamma chain is from a study of Vδ1+ human thymocytes. Study-wide results and limits: In the thymus, TRG and TRD repertoires looked highly polyclonal with Gaussian CDR3 lengths.

On this clone: What it recognizes is unknown.

RNA was extracted from the cells and then reverse transcribed. Pooled V-gene forward primers with one constant-region reverse primer generated the CDR3 amplicons by multiplex PCR. TCRdb reapplied CATT to the multiplex PCR reads. The sample lists tens of thousands of gamma-chain clones, around 20% occurring once. This CDR3 is built from 12 residues. V lost 2 bases, J lost 9 bases, and 7 bases stayed unmatched. CDR1 and CDR2 (germline): GITISATS, ISYDGTV (reference sequence). After alphabeta T cell depletion, CD3+ Vdelta1+ Vdelta2- thymocytes were sorted. The sequencing sample was made of Vdelta1+ gamma-delta thymocytes from the thymus. Subset meaning: FACS-sorted CD3+ TCRalphabeta- TCRVdelta1+ TCRVdelta2- thymocytes. The chain has TRGV9 and TRGJ1 or TRGJ2. The clonotype originates from a boy under three years old who had congenital heart surgery. CDR3 sequence: CALWEAATKKLF. CDR3 bases: TGTGCCTTGTGGGAGGCCGCCACTAAGAAACTCTTT.